This note documents a single T cell receptor beta chain sequence. These data are taken from a study of T cell changes during pregnancy in multiple sclerosis. This CDR3 spans 13 amino acids. Germline CDR1 SGDLS, CDR2 YYNGEE. The V end was cut by 1 base, the J end by 5 bases, with 10 bases between. Sequencing was performed with immunoSEQ multiplex PCR; in TCRdb, only in-frame clones are kept and a portion is missing. The sample yields fewer than 70,000 clones, approximately 92% seen once. Specimen: peripheral blood, collected in the second trimester of pregnancy. The chain uses TRBV9 and TRBJ2-7; D is ambiguous. This receptor was taken from a female donor with multiple sclerosis, enrolled in a pregnancy study. The DNA for the CDR3 is TGTGCCAGCAGCGTATCATTCTCGGACGAGCAGTACTTC. Protein: CASSVSFSDEQYF.